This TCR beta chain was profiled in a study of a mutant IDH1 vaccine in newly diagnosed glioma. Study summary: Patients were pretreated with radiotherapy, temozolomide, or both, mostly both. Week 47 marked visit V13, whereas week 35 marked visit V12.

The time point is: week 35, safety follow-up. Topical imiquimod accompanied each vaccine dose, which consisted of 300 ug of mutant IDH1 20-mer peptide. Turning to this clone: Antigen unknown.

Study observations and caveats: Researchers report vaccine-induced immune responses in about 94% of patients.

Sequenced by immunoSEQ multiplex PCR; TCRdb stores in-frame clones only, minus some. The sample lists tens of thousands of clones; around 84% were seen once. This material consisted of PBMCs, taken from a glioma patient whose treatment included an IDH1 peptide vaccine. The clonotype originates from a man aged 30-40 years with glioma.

CDR3 DNA: TGTGCCAGCAGCTTTAGGGACAGGGCAACTAATGAAAAACTGTTTTTT. This translates into CASSFRDRATNEKLFF. V gene TRBV4-2 combines with J gene TRBJ1-4; TRBD1 aligns across 9 bases. CDR3 size: 16 residues. CDR1 LGHNA and CDR2 YNFKEQ come from the germline V gene. Trimming at V came to 5 bases and at J to 0 bases, leaving 4 bases not matched to a gene.